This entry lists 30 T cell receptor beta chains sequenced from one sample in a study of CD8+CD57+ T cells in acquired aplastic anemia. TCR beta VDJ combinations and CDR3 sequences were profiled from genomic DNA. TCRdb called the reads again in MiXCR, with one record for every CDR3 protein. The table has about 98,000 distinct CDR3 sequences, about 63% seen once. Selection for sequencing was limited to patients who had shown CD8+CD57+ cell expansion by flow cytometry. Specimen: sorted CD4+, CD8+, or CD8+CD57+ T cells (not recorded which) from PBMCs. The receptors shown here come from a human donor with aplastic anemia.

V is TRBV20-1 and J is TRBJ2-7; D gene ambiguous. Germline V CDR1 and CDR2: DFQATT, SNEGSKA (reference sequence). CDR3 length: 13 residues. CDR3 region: CSAHRASTYEQYF. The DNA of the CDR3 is TGCAGCGCACACCGGGCCAGCACCTACGAGCAGTACTTC.

The CDR3 DNA reads as TGCAGTGCTATTCATGGGACCGTCTCTGGGGCCAACGTCCTGACTTTC. Protein: CSAIHGTVSGANVLTF. V gene TRBV20-1 combines with J gene TRBJ2-6; tentatively, D is TRBD1 or TRBD2 (5 bases each). V was trimmed by 4 bases and J by 0 bases, leaving 13 bases between them. This CDR3 region has 16 residues. CDR1 is DFQATT, CDR2 SNEGSKA, per germline (reference sequence).

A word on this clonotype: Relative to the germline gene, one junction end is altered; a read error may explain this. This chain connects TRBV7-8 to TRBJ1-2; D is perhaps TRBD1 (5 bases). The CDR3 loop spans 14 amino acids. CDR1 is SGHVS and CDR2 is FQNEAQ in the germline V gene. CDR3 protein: CASSRSGGTYGYTF. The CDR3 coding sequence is TGTGCCAGCAGCCGATCGGGGGGGACCTATGGTTACACCTTC.

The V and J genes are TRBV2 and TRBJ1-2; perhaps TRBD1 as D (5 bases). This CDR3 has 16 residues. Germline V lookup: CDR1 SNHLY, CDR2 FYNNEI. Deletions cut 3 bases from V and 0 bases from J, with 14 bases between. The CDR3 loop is CASSDGGTVANYGYTF. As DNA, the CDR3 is TGTGCCAGCAGTGATGGGGGGACGGTAGCTAACTATGGCTACACCTTC.

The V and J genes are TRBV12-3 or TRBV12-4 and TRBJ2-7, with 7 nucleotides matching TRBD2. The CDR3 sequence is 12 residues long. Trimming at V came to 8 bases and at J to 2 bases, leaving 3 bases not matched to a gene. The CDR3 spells CASREDPYEQYF. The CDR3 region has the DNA TGTGCCAGCCGGGAGGATCCCTACGAGCAGTACTTC.

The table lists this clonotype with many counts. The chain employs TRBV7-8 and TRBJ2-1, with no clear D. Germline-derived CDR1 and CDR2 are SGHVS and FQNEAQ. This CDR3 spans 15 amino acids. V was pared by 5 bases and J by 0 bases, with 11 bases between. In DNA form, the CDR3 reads TGTGCCAGCAGCCCCCCTCCTAGCTCCTACAATGAGCAGTTCTTC. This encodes CASSPPPSSYNEQFF.

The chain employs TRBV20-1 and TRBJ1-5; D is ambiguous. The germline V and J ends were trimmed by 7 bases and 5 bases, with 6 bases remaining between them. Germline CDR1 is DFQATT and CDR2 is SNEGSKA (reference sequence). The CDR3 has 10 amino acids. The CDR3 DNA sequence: TGCAGTGTTACCCATCAGCCCCAGCATTTT. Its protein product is CSVTHQPQHF.

The CDR3 sequence is CASSSLGGVSYGYTF. The CDR3 DNA follows: TGTGCCAGCAGTTCCCTCGGGGGAGTGAGCTATGGCTACACCTTC. This chain joins TRBV12-3 or TRBV12-4 and TRBJ1-2, with a weak D call TRBD1 (5 bases). This CDR3 has 15 residues. Trimming removed 4 bases at V and 4 bases at J, with 16 bases between.

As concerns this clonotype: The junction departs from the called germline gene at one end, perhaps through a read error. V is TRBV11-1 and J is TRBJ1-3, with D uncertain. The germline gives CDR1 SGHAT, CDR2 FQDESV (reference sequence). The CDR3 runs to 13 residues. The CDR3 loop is CASSPPSGDTIYF. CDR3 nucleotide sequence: TGTGCCAGCAGCCCCCCCTCTGGAGACACCATATATTTT.

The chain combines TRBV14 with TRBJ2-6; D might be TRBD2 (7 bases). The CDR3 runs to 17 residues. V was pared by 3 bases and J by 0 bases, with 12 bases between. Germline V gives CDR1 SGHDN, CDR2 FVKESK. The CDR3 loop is CASSQRGRDSGANVLTF. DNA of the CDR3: TGTGCCAGCAGCCAGAGGGGGAGGGACTCTGGGGCCAACGTCCTGACTTTC.

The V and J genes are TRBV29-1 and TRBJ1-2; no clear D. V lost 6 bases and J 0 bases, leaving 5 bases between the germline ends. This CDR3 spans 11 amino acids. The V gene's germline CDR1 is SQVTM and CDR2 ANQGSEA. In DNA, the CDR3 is TGCAGCGTAGCTTCTAACTATGGCTACACCTTC. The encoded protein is CSVASNYGYTF.

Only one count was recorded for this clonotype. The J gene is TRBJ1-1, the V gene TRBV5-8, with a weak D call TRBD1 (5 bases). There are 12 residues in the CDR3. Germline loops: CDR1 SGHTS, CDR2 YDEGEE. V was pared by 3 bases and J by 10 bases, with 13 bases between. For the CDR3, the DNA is TGTGCCAGCAGCTCAGGGTCGAGACGAGCTTTCTTT. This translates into CASSSGSRRAFF.

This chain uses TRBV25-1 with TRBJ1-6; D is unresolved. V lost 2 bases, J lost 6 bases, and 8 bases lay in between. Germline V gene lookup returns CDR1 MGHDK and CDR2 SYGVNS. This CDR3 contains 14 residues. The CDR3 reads CASSEGQINSPLHF. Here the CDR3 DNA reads TGTGCCAGCAGTGAAGGCCAGATTAATTCACCCCTCCACTTT.

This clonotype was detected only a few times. CDR3 residues: CASGGDYEQYF. The CDR3 nucleotides are TGTGCCAGCGGCGGGGACTACGAGCAGTACTTC. The chain couples TRBV12-3 or TRBV12-4 to TRBJ2-7; possibly TRBD2 for D (6 bases). Trimming removed 8 bases from V and 3 bases from J, with 8 bases in between. The CDR3 totals 11 residues.

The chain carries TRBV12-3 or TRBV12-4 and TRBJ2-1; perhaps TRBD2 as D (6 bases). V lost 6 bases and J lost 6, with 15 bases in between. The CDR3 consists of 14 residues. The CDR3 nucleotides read TGTGCCAGCAGCCAAGTAGGACTATTCAATGAGCAGTTCTTC. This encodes CASSQVGLFNEQFF.

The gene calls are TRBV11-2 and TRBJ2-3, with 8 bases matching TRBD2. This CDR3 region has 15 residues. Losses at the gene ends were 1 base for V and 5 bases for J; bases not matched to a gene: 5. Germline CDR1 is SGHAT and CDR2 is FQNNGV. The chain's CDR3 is CASSLVAGSVDTQYF. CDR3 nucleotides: TGTGCCAGCAGCTTAGTAGCGGGATCAGTAGATACGCAGTATTTT. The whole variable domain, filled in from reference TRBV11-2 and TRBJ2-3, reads EAGVAQSPRYKIIEKRQSVAFWCNPISGHATLYWYQQILGQGPKLLIQFQNNGVVDDSQLPKDRFSAERLKGVDSTLKIQPAKLEDSAVYLCASSLVAGSVDTQYFGPGTRLTVL.

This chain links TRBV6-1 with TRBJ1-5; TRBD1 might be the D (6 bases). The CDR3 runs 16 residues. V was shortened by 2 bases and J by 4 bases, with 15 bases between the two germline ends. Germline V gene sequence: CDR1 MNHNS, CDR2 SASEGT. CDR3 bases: TGTGCCAGCAGTGAATCGGAGGGGGGCGGTAATCAGCCCCAGCATTTT. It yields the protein CASSESEGGGNQPQHF.

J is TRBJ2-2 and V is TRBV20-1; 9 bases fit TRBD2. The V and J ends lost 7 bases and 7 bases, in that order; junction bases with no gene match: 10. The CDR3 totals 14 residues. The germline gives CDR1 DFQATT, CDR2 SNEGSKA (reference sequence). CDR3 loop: CSGSGGATGGELFF. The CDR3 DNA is TGCAGTGGTAGCGGGGGTGCTACAGGCGGGGAGCTGTTTTTT.

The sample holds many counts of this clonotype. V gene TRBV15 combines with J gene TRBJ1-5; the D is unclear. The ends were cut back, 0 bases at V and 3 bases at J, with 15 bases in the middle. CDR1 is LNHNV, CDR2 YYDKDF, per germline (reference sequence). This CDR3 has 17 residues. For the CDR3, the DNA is TGTGCCACCAGCAGAGATATCGGGTGGGATGACAATCAGCCCCAGCATTTT. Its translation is CATSRDIGWDDNQPQHF. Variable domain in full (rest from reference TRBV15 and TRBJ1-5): DAMVIQNPRYQVTQFGKPVTLSCSQTLNHNVMYWYQQKSSQAPKLLFHYYDKDFNNEADTPDNFQSRRPNTSFCFLDIRSPGLGDTAMYLCATSRDIGWDDNQPQHFGDGTRLSIL.

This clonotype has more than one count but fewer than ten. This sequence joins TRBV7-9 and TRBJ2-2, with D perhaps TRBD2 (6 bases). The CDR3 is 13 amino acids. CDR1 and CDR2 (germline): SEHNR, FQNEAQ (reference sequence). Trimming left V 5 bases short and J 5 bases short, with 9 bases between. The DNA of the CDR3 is TGTGCCAGCAGCCCAGCGGGTACCGGGGAGCTGTTTTTT. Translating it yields CASSPAGTGELFF.

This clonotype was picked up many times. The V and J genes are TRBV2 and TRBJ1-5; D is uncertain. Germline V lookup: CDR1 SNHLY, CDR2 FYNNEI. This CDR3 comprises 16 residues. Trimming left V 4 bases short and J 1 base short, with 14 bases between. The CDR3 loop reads CASSGAAQGSNQPQHF. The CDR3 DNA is TGTGCCAGCAGTGGGGCAGCCCAAGGGAGCAATCAGCCCCAGCATTTT.

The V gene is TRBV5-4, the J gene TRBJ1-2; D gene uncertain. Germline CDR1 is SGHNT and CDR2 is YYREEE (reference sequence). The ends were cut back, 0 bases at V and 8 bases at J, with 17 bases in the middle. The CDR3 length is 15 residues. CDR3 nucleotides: TGTGCCAGCAGCTTGGTTGGTGTAGAGGAGACGGGCTACACCTTC. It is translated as CASSLVGVEETGYTF.

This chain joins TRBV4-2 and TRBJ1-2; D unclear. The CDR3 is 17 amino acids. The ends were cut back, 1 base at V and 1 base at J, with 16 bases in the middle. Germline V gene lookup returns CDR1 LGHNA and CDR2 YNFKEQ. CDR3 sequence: CASSQGSPGTLNYGYTF. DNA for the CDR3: TGTGCCAGCAGCCAAGGAAGCCCAGGAACCCTTAACTATGGCTACACCTTC.

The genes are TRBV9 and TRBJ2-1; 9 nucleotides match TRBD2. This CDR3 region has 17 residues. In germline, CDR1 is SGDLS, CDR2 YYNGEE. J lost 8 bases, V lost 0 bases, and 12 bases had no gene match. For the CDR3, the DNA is TGTGCCAGCAGCGTAGGGGGCGGGGGGGCCCGTTTCGATGAGCAGTTCTTC. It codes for CASSVGGGGARFDEQFF. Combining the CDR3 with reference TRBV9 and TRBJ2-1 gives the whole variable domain DSGVTQTPKHLITATGQRVTLRCSPRSGDLSVYWYQQSLDQGLQFLIQYYNGEERAKGNILERFSAQQFPDLHSELNLSSLELGDSALYFCASSVGGGGARFDEQFFGPGTRLTVL.

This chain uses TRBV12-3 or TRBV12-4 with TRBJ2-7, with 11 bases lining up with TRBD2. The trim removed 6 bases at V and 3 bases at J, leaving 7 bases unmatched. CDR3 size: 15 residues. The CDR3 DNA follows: TGTGCCAGCAGCCTAGTAGCGGGGGGGAGCTACGAGCAGTACTTC. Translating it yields CASSLVAGGSYEQYF.

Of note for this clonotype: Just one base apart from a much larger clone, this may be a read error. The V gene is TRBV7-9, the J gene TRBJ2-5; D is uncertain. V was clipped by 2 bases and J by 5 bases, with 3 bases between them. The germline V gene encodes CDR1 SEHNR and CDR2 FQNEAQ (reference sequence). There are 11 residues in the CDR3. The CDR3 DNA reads TGTGCCAGCAGCTTATGGGAGACCCAGTACTTC. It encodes CASSLWETQYF.

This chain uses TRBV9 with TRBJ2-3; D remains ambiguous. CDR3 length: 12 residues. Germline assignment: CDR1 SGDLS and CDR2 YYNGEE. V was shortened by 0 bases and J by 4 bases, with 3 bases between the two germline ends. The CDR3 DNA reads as TGTGCCAGCAGCGTAGTCTCAGATACGCAGTATTTT. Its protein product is CASSVVSDTQYF.

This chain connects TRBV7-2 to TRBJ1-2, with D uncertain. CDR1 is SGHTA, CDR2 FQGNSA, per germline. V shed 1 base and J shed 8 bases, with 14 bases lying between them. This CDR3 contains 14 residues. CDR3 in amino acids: CASSLDPLSKGYTF. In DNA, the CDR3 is TGTGCCAGCAGCTTAGACCCCTTGAGTAAGGGCTACACCTTC.

The CDR3 nucleotides read TGTGCCAGCAGCCCCTGGTCCAGCGGGGGGGCAGAGACCCAGTACTTC. Amino acid sequence: CASSPWSSGGAETQYF. The gene calls are TRBV7-9 and TRBJ2-5; 10 nucleotides line up with TRBD2. Germline CDR1 reads SEHNR; CDR2 reads FQNEAQ (reference sequence). The CDR3 spans 16 residues. The V and J ends lost 5 bases and 4 bases, in that order; junction bases with no gene match: 10.

The CDR3 sequence: CSARDLKGLTDTQYF. DNA of the CDR3: TGCAGTGCTAGAGATCTGAAGGGATTGACAGATACGCAGTATTTT. J is TRBJ2-3 and V is TRBV20-1; D gene ambiguous. The CDR3 runs 15 residues. Trimming left V 0 bases short and J 3 bases short, with 13 bases between. Germline CDR1 is DFQATT and CDR2 is SNEGSKA (reference sequence).